A selection of T cell receptor beta chains follows, all from one sample in a study of T-cell memory formation after mild COVID-19. Each CDR3 protein is one row after TCRdb ran MiXCR on the 5' RACE reads. The table records about half a million distinct CDR3 sequences, 15% to 20% of them present only once. Sample: PBMCs or a T cell subset sorted from them (not recorded which). The receptors were gathered from an adult woman who had mild COVID-19 (a few samples of this study predate the infection). Cell type and time point are not known. Each CDR3 is given with its conserved first and last residue. Each record gives: V gene, J gene, CDR3 protein.

v_gene: TRBV18; j_gene: TRBJ1-5; CDR3aa: CASSPPGQLNQPQHF
v_gene: TRBV13; j_gene: TRBJ2-7; CDR3aa: CASSPKGGSYEQYF
v_gene: TRBV24-1; j_gene: TRBJ2-5; CDR3aa: CATSETDRDGETQYF
v_gene: TRBV6-5; j_gene: TRBJ2-7; CDR3aa: CASSYSLGQGQYF
v_gene: TRBV19; j_gene: TRBJ1-2; CDR3aa: CASSLGSVGYGYTF
v_gene: TRBV20-1; j_gene: TRBJ2-6; CDR3aa: CSAVDTGFQAGANVLTF
v_gene: TRBV18; j_gene: TRBJ2-3; CDR3aa: CASSPPVGTGAGDTQYF
v_gene: TRBV27; j_gene: TRBJ2-7; CDR3aa: CASSKGQTHYEQYF
v_gene: TRBV6-2/TRBV6-3; j_gene: TRBJ1-2; CDR3aa: CASSYLAGGNGYTF
v_gene: TRBV7-3; j_gene: TRBJ2-3; CDR3aa: CASSSRIAGAADTQYF
v_gene: TRBV11-2; j_gene: TRBJ2-3; CDR3aa: CASSLRVRSTDTQYF
v_gene: TRBV6-5; j_gene: TRBJ2-3; CDR3aa: CASSRGGVHTDTQYF
v_gene: TRBV4-3; j_gene: TRBJ2-5; CDR3aa: CASSQGRQGDQTQYF
v_gene: TRBV7-9; j_gene: TRBJ2-7; CDR3aa: CASSRGTKQYF
v_gene: TRBV29-1; j_gene: TRBJ2-3; CDR3aa: CSVALTSGRLDTQYF
v_gene: TRBV12-3/TRBV12-4; j_gene: TRBJ2-4; CDR3aa: CASSFQLANIQYF
v_gene: TRBV2; j_gene: TRBJ2-3; CDR3aa: CASSAGTSGGTDTQYF
v_gene: TRBV4-3; j_gene: TRBJ2-6; CDR3aa: CASSPVEGANVLTF
v_gene: TRBV20-1; j_gene: TRBJ2-1; CDR3aa: CSASEILYNEQFF